This T cell receptor (beta chain) was identified during a study of blood T cells in healthy people across ages. Combining a sample-barcoded 5' primer with a J-beta primer mix, a second PCR ran for roughly 6 to 11 cycles. All cDNA molecules were each tagged by a template-switch adaptor with 12 random nucleotides. TCRdb analysed the 5' RACE reads with MiXCR anew, one entry per CDR3 protein. The sample has fewer than 1 million distinct CDR3 sequences; about 42% are singletons. Trimming took 5 bases from V and 3 from J, leaving 14 bases between them. The CDR3 is 15 residues long. Germline CDR1 reads MNHEY; CDR2 reads SMNVEV (reference sequence). The sample holds a few counts of this clonotype.

J is TRBJ2-1 and V is TRBV27, with D hard to call. The sequenced sample consisted of blood. The receptor was isolated from a man in his sixties in good health. CDR3 sequence (DNA): TGTGCCAGCAGTCCTATTCCAGGAATCTACAATGAGCAGTTCTTC. It yields the protein CASSPIPGIYNEQFF.